A selection of T cell receptor beta chains follows, all from one sample in a study of T cells in localized non-small cell lung cancer. Clones were sequenced by immunoSEQ multiplex PCR, and TCRdb holds only the in-frame ones, with some missing. The sample consists of roughly 1,400 clones, around 40% of them appearing once. The specimen was lung tumor tissue, collected before any cancer treatment. The receptors originated from a woman aged 40-69 years with stage I lung adenocarcinoma. Both conserved end residues are trimmed from each CDR3. Not every row has a clone size; where given, it reads once, few, many or a size class.

j_call clone_size v_call cdr3_aa
TRBJ2-2 NA TRBV11-3 ASSVRQVVSTGELF
TRBJ2-2 few TRBV6-8 ASSVTGERGELF
TRBJ2-1 few TRBV9 ASSSFHNEQF
TRBJ1-2 once TRBV30 AWTGTGKNYGYT
TRBJ2-2 few TRBV9 ASSEGQGNTGELF
TRBJ1-1 NA TRBV14 ASSQSSSTEAF
TRBJ1-2 once TRBV14 ASSQGGIHGYT
TRBJ2-7 NA TRBV6-8 ASSTQPGGYHEQY
TRBJ2-5 NA TRBV19 ASSIPGGDETQY
TRBJ2-3 few TRBV6-8 ASSDIASTDTQY
TRBJ1-4 medium-sized TRBV11-3 ASSFKGSNEKLF
TRBJ2-2 NA TRBV19 ASSIRIKGELF
TRBJ2-1 NA TRBV9 ASSDEGLRGGHDEQF
TRBJ2-5 NA TRBV28 ASSPSPGHSPGTQY